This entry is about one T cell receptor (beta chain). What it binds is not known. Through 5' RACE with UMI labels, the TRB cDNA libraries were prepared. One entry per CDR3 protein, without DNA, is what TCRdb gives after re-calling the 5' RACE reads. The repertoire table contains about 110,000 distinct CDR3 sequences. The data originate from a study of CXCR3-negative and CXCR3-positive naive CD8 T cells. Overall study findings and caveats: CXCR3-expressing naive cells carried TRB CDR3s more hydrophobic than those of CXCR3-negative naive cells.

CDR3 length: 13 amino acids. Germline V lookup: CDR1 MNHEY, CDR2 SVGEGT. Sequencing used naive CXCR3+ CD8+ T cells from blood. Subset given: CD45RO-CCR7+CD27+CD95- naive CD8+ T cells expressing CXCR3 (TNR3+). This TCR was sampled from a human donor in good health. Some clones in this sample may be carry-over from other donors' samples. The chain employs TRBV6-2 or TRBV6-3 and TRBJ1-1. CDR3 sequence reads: CASSLYLGTEAFF.